This T cell receptor (beta chain) was sequenced during a study of preoperative IRX-2 immunotherapy in early breast cancer. The treatment was: preoperative locoregional IRX-2 cytokine immunotherapy. This phase Ib study tested locoregional IRX-2 cytokine immunotherapy given before surgery. Clones were read by immunoSEQ multiplex PCR, and TCRdb kept only the in-frame ones, dropping some. The sample consists of 40,000 to 50,000 clones, 70% to 80% of them appearing once. This clone was recorded once. This CDR3 region has 15 residues. The germline CDR1 and CDR2 sequences are SGHRS and YFSETQ. The germline V and J ends were trimmed by 3 bases and 4 bases, with 14 bases remaining between them.

Specimen: tumor tissue, collected after IRX-2 immunotherapy. The clonotype was recovered from a human donor with breast cancer. The gene calls are TRBV5-1 and TRBJ1-5; D perhaps matches TRBD1 (6 bases). CDR3 in DNA: TGCGCCAGCAGCTGGCTTTCAGGGGAAAATCAGCCCCAGCATTTT. It encodes CASSWLSGENQPQHF.